Listed here are 20 T cell receptor beta chains from one sample, sequenced in a study of response to subunit inactivated influenza vaccine. TCRdb passed the RT-PCR reads through MiXCR, listing each CDR3 protein once. The repertoire holds under 950,000 distinct CDR3 sequences, with 20% to 25% as singletons. The material sequenced was PBMCs from blood, taken 5 days after vaccination. The receptors stem from a man aged 45 to 65 who received an inactivated influenza vaccine.

The chain combines TRBV20-1 with TRBJ2-1; the D gene is possibly TRBD2 (6 bases). This CDR3 comprises 14 residues. The V gene lost 5 bases and the J gene lost 0 bases, with 11 bases spanning the gap. Germline V gene lookup returns CDR1 DFQATT and CDR2 SNEGSKA (reference sequence). The CDR3: CSAESGSSYNEQFF. Here the CDR3 DNA reads TGCAGTGCTGAGTCCGGGAGCTCCTACAATGAGCAGTTCTTC.

The chain carries TRBV11-2 and TRBJ2-5; D is perhaps TRBD2 (6 bases). The CDR3 extends over 14 amino acids. Germline V gives CDR1 SGHAT, CDR2 FQNNGV. V was trimmed by 5 bases and J by 8 bases, leaving 18 bases between them. CDR3 coding DNA: TGTGCCAGCAGCCTAGGGTTACAGGAGGGAACCCAGTACTTC. Translation gives CASSLGLQEGTQYF.

J is TRBJ1-2 and V is TRBV29-1, with 8 positions matching TRBD1. V shed 7 bases, J shed 4 bases, and the junction held 8 bases outside the gene matches. The CDR3 spans 13 residues. Germline V gives CDR1 SQVTM, CDR2 ANQGSEA. The CDR3 loop is CSAKGQAIYGYTF. DNA for the CDR3: TGCAGCGCCAAGGGACAGGCGATCTATGGCTACACCTTC. The full variable domain, with the rest looked up from reference TRBV29-1 and TRBJ1-2, is SAVISQKPSRDICQRGTSLTIQCQVDSQVTMMFWYRQQPGQSLTLIATANQGSEATYESGFVIDKFPISRPNLTFSTLTVSNMSPEDSSIYLCSAKGQAIYGYTFGSGTRLTVV.

Regarding this clonotype: The germline gene is not matched at one end of the junction; a read error may be the cause. The CDR3 region has the DNA TGCGCCAGCAACCAAGACCCCCTATACAATGAGCAGTTCTTC. The encoded protein is CASNQDPLYNEQFF. The genes are TRBV4-1 and TRBJ2-1, with D unclear. The germline CDR1 and CDR2 sequences are MGHRA and YSYEKL. CDR3 length: 14 residues.

This chain joins TRBV11-2 and TRBJ2-3; TRBD2 aligns across 10 bases. This CDR3 comprises 16 residues. The V segment lost 4 bases and the J segment 0 bases; nucleotides outside the gene matches: 4. Germline CDR1 reads SGHAT; CDR2 reads FQNNGV. Here the CDR3 reads CASSSLAGVSTDTQYF. DNA for the CDR3: TGTGCCAGCAGCTCCCTAGCGGGAGTCAGCACAGATACGCAGTATTTT.

The rearrangement uses TRBV20-1 and TRBJ2-7, with 7 bases identical to TRBD1. The CDR3 sequence is 14 residues long. The J segment lost 2 bases and the V segment lost 0 bases, leaving 4 bases of the junction unmatched. The V gene's germline CDR1 is DFQATT and CDR2 SNEGSKA (reference sequence). The CDR3 sequence: CSARDRGFAYEQYF. CDR3 coding DNA: TGCAGTGCTAGAGACAGGGGGTTTGCCTACGAGCAGTACTTC.

The rearrangement joins TRBV7-8 to TRBJ2-7, with D possibly TRBD1 on 6 matching bases. The ends were cut back, 8 bases at V and 1 base at J, with 9 bases in the middle. This CDR3 is built from 12 residues. Germline loops: CDR1 SGHVS, CDR2 FQNEAQ. CDR3 loop: CASQDSSYEQYF. CDR3 nucleotides: TGTGCCAGCCAGGACAGTTCCTACGAGCAGTACTTC.

This clonotype was seen more than once but under ten times. The CDR3 protein is CASSFWNTEAFF. In DNA, the CDR3 is TGTGCCAGCAGTTTTTGGAACACTGAAGCTTTCTTT. The J gene is TRBJ1-1, the V gene TRBV12-3 or TRBV12-4; D unclear. There are 12 residues in the CDR3. The V end was cut by 3 bases, the J end by 1 base, with 3 bases between.

The V gene is TRBV18, the J gene TRBJ1-1; 7 positions agree with TRBD1. CDR3 size: 15 residues. After removal of 3 bases from V and 0 bases from J, the junction contained 4 bases not matched to a gene. Germline CDR1 and CDR2: KGHSH and LQKENI. The CDR3 DNA follows: TGTGCCAGCTCACCTCAAGGACAGGTGAACACTGAAGCTTTCTTT. Translated: CASSPQGQVNTEAFF.

CDR3 bases: TGTGCCAGCAGTGCCTCATCAGGAAAACTGTTTTTT. It is translated as CASSASSGKLFF. The V and J genes are TRBV25-1 and TRBJ1-4; no reliable D call. The CDR3 length is 12 residues. Germline CDR1 MGHDK, CDR2 SYGVNS. V was pared by 4 bases and J by 10 bases, with 10 bases between.

V and J are TRBV7-9 and TRBJ2-1, with unresolved D. The CDR3 is 16 residues long. Germline V gene sequence: CDR1 SEHNR, CDR2 FQNEAQ (reference sequence). The germline V and J ends were trimmed by 5 bases and 0 bases, with 14 bases remaining between them. CDR3 amino acids: CASSRRATYSYNEQFF. CDR3 DNA sequence: TGTGCCAGCAGCCGGAGAGCGACCTACTCCTACAATGAGCAGTTCTTC.

This clonotype was picked up a small number of times. The gene calls are TRBV7-2 and TRBJ2-2; D is tentatively TRBD1 or TRBD2 (5 bases each). The V end was cut by 1 base, the J end by 3 bases, with 12 bases between. CDR3 length: 16 residues. Germline CDR1 reads SGHTA; CDR2 reads FQGNSA. The CDR3 protein is CASSLDYWDDTGELFF. DNA of the CDR3: TGTGCCAGCAGCTTAGATTACTGGGACGACACCGGGGAGCTGTTTTTT.

This clonotype has only a few counts. The chain has TRBV12-3 or TRBV12-4 and TRBJ2-2; 11 bases are shared with TRBD2. The CDR3 has 16 amino acids. After removal of 6 bases from V and 4 bases from J, the junction contained 7 bases not matched to a gene. The CDR3 region is CASSPGGLAATGELFF. The CDR3 region has the DNA TGTGCCAGCAGCCCCGGGGGACTAGCGGCCACCGGGGAGCTGTTTTTT.

A remark on this clonotype: A much larger clone is a single base away; this may be a read error. The genes are TRBV12-3 or TRBV12-4 and TRBJ2-5, with D perhaps TRBD2 (6 bases). V was trimmed by 3 bases and J by 5 bases, leaving 13 bases between them. CDR3 size: 14 residues. CDR3 region: CASSLRGEGETQYF. DNA of the CDR3: TGTGCCAGCAGTTTGCGCGGGGAAGGGGAGACCCAGTACTTC.

This clonotype came up many times. This chain joins TRBV12-3 or TRBV12-4 and TRBJ1-5; TRBD1 agrees at 11 bases. Trimming at V came to 6 bases and at J to 7 bases, leaving 8 bases not matched to a gene. This CDR3 region has 15 residues. DNA for the CDR3: TGTGCCAGCAGACTAGGACAGGGGGCCCGCCAGCCCCAGCATTTT. Amino acid sequence: CASRLGQGARQPQHF.

The chain carries TRBV12-3 or TRBV12-4 and TRBJ2-7; 7 bases line up with TRBD1. The CDR3 totals 14 residues. V shed 6 bases and J 0 bases; nucleotides not matched to a gene: 5. The CDR3 region is CASSGRDSSYEQYF. CDR3 coding DNA: TGTGCCAGCAGCGGTCGGGACAGCTCCTACGAGCAGTACTTC.

This clonotype was found a few times. This rearrangement joins TRBV7-2 to TRBJ2-2; the D gene is possibly TRBD2 (5 bases). Germline V gene data show CDR1 as SGHTA and CDR2 as FQGNSA. Trimming cost V 5 bases and J 5 bases, with 15 bases left between them. CDR3 length: 15 amino acids. For the CDR3, the DNA is TGTGCCAGCAGCCCTCGGGGTGGCGGGACCGGGGAGCTGTTTTTT. This translates into CASSPRGGGTGELFF.

V gene TRBV6-2 or TRBV6-3 combines with J gene TRBJ1-5, with 9 bases that match TRBD1. CDR1 and CDR2 from the germline V gene are MNHEY and SVGEGT. This CDR3 contains 16 residues. The J segment lost 1 base and the V segment lost 6 bases, leaving 7 bases of the junction unmatched. CDR3 bases: TGTGCCAGCAGGAAACAGGGGGCAGGAAGCAATCAGCCCCAGCATTTT. Translated: CASRKQGAGSNQPQHF.

This clonotype has more than one count but fewer than ten. The J gene is TRBJ2-4, the V gene TRBV12-3 or TRBV12-4; D gene unclear. The V end lost 2 bases, the J end lost 4 bases, and 3 bases lay between the germline ends. The CDR3 has 12 residues. The CDR3 DNA is TGTGCCAGCAGTTTACCGAAAAACATTCAGTACTTC. This sequence encodes CASSLPKNIQYF.

This clonotype was seen a handful of times. The V and J genes are TRBV2 and TRBJ2-7; the D gene is possibly TRBD2 (6 bases). With 10 bases removed from V and 1 base from J, the gap between germline ends came to 20 bases. CDR1 is SNHLY, CDR2 FYNNEI, per germline. This CDR3 region has 15 residues. CDR3: CATRGIQTLSYEQYF. The CDR3 region has the DNA TGTGCCACCCGCGGGATACAGACCCTTTCCTACGAGCAGTACTTC.